This TCR beta chain was profiled in a study of blood T cells in healthy people across ages. Study-level background: About one barcoded beta molecule per two T cells was the capture yield of template switching.

A second about 6 to 11 cycle PCR used barcoded and J-beta primers. A single record per CDR3 protein comes from TCRdb applying MiXCR to the 5' RACE reads. The table includes 1.5 million to 2 million distinct CDR3 sequences, roughly 49% detected once. This TCR was sampled from a woman in her forties in good health. The sequenced sample consisted of blood.

The CDR3 loop reads CASSLRVGYEQYF. Here the CDR3 DNA reads TGTGCCAGCAGTTTGAGGGTTGGATACGAGCAGTACTTC. The chain links TRBV27 to TRBJ2-7; D may be TRBD2 (5 bases). From germline, CDR1 is MNHEY and CDR2 SMNVEV (reference sequence). Trimming took 3 bases from V and 4 from J, leaving 10 bases between them. The CDR3 spans 13 residues.